This T cell receptor beta chain appears in the sequencing data of a study of OX40 agonist ivuxolimab in advanced cancers. Produced via immunoSEQ multiplex PCR; TCRdb's table is partial and in-frame only. The repertoire includes around 78,000 clones, approximately 84% of them detected once, and about 4.9% sits in the top ten. V was shortened by 0 bases and J by 0 bases, with 6 bases between the two germline ends. Germline CDR1 reads SGDLS; CDR2 reads YYNGEE. This CDR3 is built from 14 residues. The sequenced sample was CD4+ or CD8+ T cells sorted from blood, obtained in a trial of the OX40 agonist ivuxolimab. This chain uses TRBV9 with TRBJ1-1; D gene uncertain. The sequence was collected from an adult with an advanced solid tumor such as melanoma, head and neck, liver or kidney cancer. CDR3 DNA: TGTGCCAGCAGCGTAGACGGCATGAACACTGAAGCTTTCTTT. This codes for CASSVDGMNTEAFF.